The next 25 T cell receptor beta chains were all read from a single sample in a study of tumor-infiltrating lymphocytes in primary liver carcinoma. Starting from approximately 470 ng of total RNA, TCR beta cDNA was produced with a primer in the constant region. A slightly modified ARM-PCR protocol with three nested multiplex PCR rounds produced these TCR beta libraries. The study ran its first two PCR rounds for about 11 cycles each, using TRBV1-TRBV30 forward primers and a C-beta reverse primer. TCRdb ran MiXCR on the multiplex PCR reads and lists one entry per CDR3 protein. This sample has approximately 330,000 distinct CDR3 sequences, with around 60% found just once. Researchers drew blood RNA from unsorted whole blood and extracted germline DNA as well. Sequenced input: peripheral blood. The receptors were gathered from a man aged 40-55 years with primary liver carcinoma and hepatitis B virus infection.

The chain uses TRBV30 and TRBJ1-2, with D possibly being TRBD1 (5 bases). Trimming removed 4 bases at V and 4 bases at J, with 10 bases between. Germline CDR1 and CDR2: GTSNPN and SVGIG (reference sequence). The CDR3 is made up of 12 amino acids. DNA for the CDR3: TGTGCCTGGAATGGGGGTGGCTATGGCTACACCTTC. This sequence encodes CAWNGGGYGYTF.

A few counts support this clonotype. The chain employs TRBV11-2 and TRBJ2-1, with 8 bases identical to TRBD2. V shed 8 bases and J 5 bases; nucleotides not matched to a gene: 17. Germline V gives CDR1 SGHAT, CDR2 FQNNGV. There are 17 residues in the CDR3. The CDR3 nucleotides read TGTGCCAGCTGCTCAGTATCGTCGGGACTAGTAGACAATGAGCAGTTCTTC. It codes for CASCSVSSGLVDNEQFF.

A note on this clonotype: The junction departs from germline at one end; a sequencing error may be responsible. CDR3 region: CASSFSGASYEQFF. The CDR3 DNA reads TGTGCCAGTAGCTTTTCTGGGGCGTCCTACGAGCAGTTCTTC. The J gene is TRBJ2-1, the V gene TRBV11-2; the D gene is possibly TRBD1 (5 bases). Germline CDR1 and CDR2: SGHAT and FQNNGV. The CDR3 is 14 amino acids.

The sample holds a few counts of this clonotype. This chain connects TRBV11-3 to TRBJ2-3; perhaps D is TRBD1 or TRBD2 (5 bases each). CDR3 length equals 12 residues. The V end lost 4 bases, the J end lost 9 bases, and 11 bases lay between the germline ends. Germline CDR1 SGHNT, CDR2 YENEEA. The CDR3 nucleotides are TGTGCCAGCAGCTCGGGGCAGTCGACGCAGTATTTT. Its protein is CASSSGQSTQYF.

This sequence joins TRBV11-2 and TRBJ2-1; 9 bases agree with TRBD2. The germline CDR1 and CDR2 sequences are SGHAT and FQNNGV. V was pared by 5 bases and J by 9 bases, with 5 bases of the junction left unmatched. This CDR3 has 13 residues. CDR3 nucleotide sequence: TGTGCCAGCAGCGTAGCGGGAGATGGTGAGCAGTTCTTC. As protein: CASSVAGDGEQFF.

This clonotype was seen ten or more times. The chain links TRBV11-1 to TRBJ2-5, with D tentatively TRBD2 (5 bases). From germline, CDR1 is SGHAT and CDR2 FQDESV (reference sequence). The CDR3 covers 15 residues. Trimming pared 3 bases from V and 1 base from J, leaving 12 bases between. The CDR3 region is CASSFPGSLQETQYF. The CDR3 DNA follows: TGTGCCAGCAGCTTTCCGGGGAGCCTCCAAGAGACCCAGTACTTC.

The chain has TRBV6-2 or TRBV6-3 and TRBJ1-5, with D unresolved. With 4 bases removed from V and 4 bases from J, the gap between germline ends came to 14 bases. Per germline, CDR1 MNHEY and CDR2 SVGEGT. The CDR3 extends over 15 amino acids. The CDR3 here is CASSSLNGENQPQHF. Written as DNA, the CDR3 is TGTGCCAGCAGTTCTCTCAACGGTGAAAATCAGCCCCAGCATTTT.

About this clonotype itself: The junction does not match germline at one end; this may be a read error. V gene TRBV6-5 combines with J gene TRBJ2-6; the D gene is possibly TRBD1 (5 bases). CDR1 is MNHEY and CDR2 is SVGAGI in the germline V gene. This CDR3 has 19 residues. CDR3 sequence (DNA): TGTGCCAGCAGTTACTCGTCTGGGCAGGCGCATTCTGGGGCCAACATCCTGACTTTC. This translates into CASSYSSGQAHSGANILTF.

In regard to this clonotype: One end of the junction varies from germline; a read error may be responsible. V and J are TRBV28 and TRBJ2-1; 7 bases fit TRBD1. The V gene's germline CDR1 is MDHEN and CDR2 SYDVKM. The CDR3 covers 14 residues. In DNA form, the CDR3 reads TGTGCCAGCAGTTATAGACAGGGTACAAATGAGAAGTTCTTC. Its translation is CASSYRQGTNEKFF. The full variable domain, its missing parts supplied by reference TRBV28 and TRBJ2-1, is DVKVTQSSRYLVKRTGEKVFLECVQDMDHENMFWYRQDPGLGLRLIYFSYDVKMKEKGDIPEGYSVSREKKERFSLILESASTNQTSMYLCASSYRQGTNEKFFGPGTRLTVL.

This clonotype was recorded many times. The rearrangement uses TRBV6-5 and TRBJ2-7, with D perhaps given as TRBD1 or TRBD2 (5 bases each). V was shortened by 2 bases and J by 0 bases, with 11 bases between the two germline ends. The V gene's germline CDR1 is MNHEY and CDR2 SVGAGI. This CDR3 comprises 15 residues. Written as DNA, the CDR3 is TGTGCCAGCAGTTACGCGGCAGGGAGCTCCTACGAGCAGTACTTC. It is translated as CASSYAAGSSYEQYF.

A note on this clonotype: A much larger clone lies a single base off, so this may be a read error. This chain joins TRBV7-9 and TRBJ1-6; 9 bases are a match to TRBD1. Germline V gene data show CDR1 as SEHNR and CDR2 as FQNEAQ (reference sequence). This CDR3 comprises 14 residues. CDR3 protein: CASSVDRGFSPLQF. CDR3 nucleotide sequence: TGTGCCAGCTCTGTGGACAGGGGTTTTTCACCCCTCCAATTT.

This clonotype was recorded at least ten times. The J gene is TRBJ2-7, the V gene TRBV29-1, with 7 bases that match TRBD2. V lost 1 base and J lost 8; bases outside the gene matches: 14. This CDR3 comprises 15 residues. In germline, CDR1 is SQVTM, CDR2 ANQGSEA. This chain's CDR3 is CSVEGTSGGFGQQYF. The DNA of the CDR3 is TGCAGCGTTGAAGGGACTAGTGGCGGCTTTGGGCAGCAGTACTTC.

To note about this clonotype: This sequence may be a read error, since a much larger clone differs from it by one base. The rearrangement joins TRBV12-3 or TRBV12-4 to TRBJ2-1, with 10 bases matching TRBD2. The length of the CDR3 is 17 residues. The V gene end was trimmed by 7 bases and the J gene end by 6 bases; junction bases not matched to a gene: 15. The CDR3 is CASTFELSGRAVNEQFF. The DNA for the CDR3 is TGTGCCAGCACTTTTGAATTGAGCGGGAGGGCCGTCAATGAGCAGTTCTTC.

Details on this clonotype: A much larger clonotype is one base distant, so this may be a read error. The V gene is TRBV6-6, the J gene TRBJ1-4; D perhaps matches TRBD1 (5 bases). The CDR3 has 14 amino acids. The germline V gene has CDR1 MNHNY and CDR2 SVGAGI (reference sequence). DNA of the CDR3: TGTGCCAGCAACCCCGGAGGGGTAGATGAAAAACTGGTTTTT. Its protein is CASNPGGVDEKLVF.

To note about this clonotype: One end of the junction varies from germline; a read error may be responsible. The chain combines TRBV29-1 with TRBJ2-3; D unresolved. CDR3 length: 11 amino acids. Germline V gene data show CDR1 as SQVTM and CDR2 as ANQGSEA. CDR3 sequence reads: CIVRLGDTQYF. CDR3 DNA: TGCATCGTTAGACTGGGGGATACGCAGTATTTT.

Comments on this clonotype: An end of the junction differs from the germline gene, which may be a read error. The gene calls are TRBV11-2 and TRBJ2-5, with a weak D call TRBD2 (5 bases). From germline, CDR1 is SGHAT and CDR2 FQNNGV. There are 15 residues in the CDR3. This CDR3 reads CTSSLDPGRGETQYF. CDR3 in DNA: TGTACCAGCAGCTTAGATCCGGGGAGAGGTGAGACCCAGTACTTC. Supplemented by reference TRBV11-2 and TRBJ2-5, the full variable domain reads EAGVAQSPRYKIIEKRQSVAFWCNPISGHATLYWYQQILGQGPKLLIQFQNNGVVDDSQLPKDRFSAERLKGVDSTLKIQPAKLEDSAVYLCTSSLDPGRGETQYFGPGTRLLVL.

This clonotype was seen a few times. A read error is possible here, since a much larger clone lies one base away. This is likely a read error, given that the CDR3 carries no conserved phenylalanine or tryptophan at its end. The chain carries TRBV6-5 and TRBJ2-3; 7 bases agree with TRBD2. The junction had 7 bases not matched to a gene; V was cut back by 6 bases and J by 4 bases. Germline V gene lookup returns CDR1 MNHEY and CDR2 SVGAGI. The CDR3 is 14 residues long. CDR3 DNA sequence: TGTGCCAGCAGCTCCCCGGGGGGAGCAGATACGCAGTATTTA. The encoded protein is CASSSPGGADTQYL.

This clonotype appeared a few times. The chain links TRBV5-1 to TRBJ1-6; D gene ambiguous. Looked up from germline, CDR1 is SGHRS and CDR2 is YFSETQ. This CDR3 has 17 amino acids. V was pared by 0 bases and J by 3 bases, with 13 bases between. CDR3 region: CASSLVAPGDYNSPLHF. The DNA of the CDR3 is TGCGCCAGCAGCTTGGTCGCTCCAGGTGACTATAATTCACCCCTCCACTTT.

This clonotype has only a few counts. This chain links TRBV11-2 with TRBJ2-1; 8 bases fit TRBD2. V shed 7 bases and J 8 bases; nucleotides not matched to a gene: 13. Per germline, CDR1 SGHAT and CDR2 FQNNGV. The CDR3 runs to 15 residues. The CDR3 coding sequence is TGTGCCAGCACGTCGGGGGGGACTAGACCGCATGAGCAGTTCTTC. This codes for CASTSGGTRPHEQFF.

This clonotype was detected only once. This may stem from a read error, because a much larger clone lies one nucleotide away. This sequence joins TRBV6-1 and TRBJ2-7, with D possibly being TRBD2 (5 bases). V was clipped by 0 bases and J by 9 bases, with 12 bases between them. This CDR3 is built from 13 residues. CDR1 is MNHNS and CDR2 is SASEGT in the germline V gene. The CDR3: CASSEARGSGQYF. The CDR3 DNA sequence: TGTGCCAGCAGTGAAGCTCGGGGAAGCGGGCAGTACTTC.

In the case of this clonotype: A much larger clone sits a single nucleotide away, making a read error possible. J is TRBJ1-1 and V is TRBV6-1, with D tentatively TRBD1 (5 bases). Germline V lookup: CDR1 MNHNS, CDR2 SASEGT. The CDR3 has 14 amino acids. The CDR3, as DNA: TGTTCCAGCAGAGGGGACTTATTGAACACTGAAGCTTTCTTT. Protein: CSSRGDLLNTEAFF.

In regard to this clonotype: The final CDR3 position lacks the conserved phenylalanine or tryptophan, pointing to a likely read error. Here the CDR3 reads CASSAGIENTEAFS. The CDR3 DNA reads TGCGCTAGCAGCGCAGGGATAGAGAACACTGAAGCTTTCTCT. V gene TRBV10-2 combines with J gene TRBJ1-1, with D maybe TRBD1 (5 bases). The germline V gene has CDR1 WSHSY and CDR2 SAAADI. The length of the CDR3 is 14 residues.

In this sample, this clonotype turned up a few times. One end of the junction is discordant with germline, which a read error may explain. The chain links TRBV11-2 to TRBJ2-3; tentatively, D is TRBD1 or TRBD2 (6 bases each). Germline assignment: CDR1 SGHAT and CDR2 FQNNGV. CDR3 size: 16 residues. This chain's CDR3 is CASSLRRGYSTYTQYF. The CDR3 DNA is TGTGCCAGCAGTTTACGGAGGGGGTATAGCACATATACGCAGTATTTT.

A single count supports this clonotype. Just one base apart from a much larger clone, this may be a read error. The chain has TRBV14 and TRBJ2-7; D gene ambiguous. Germline CDR1 SGHDN, CDR2 FVKESK. This CDR3 contains 18 residues. V lost 4 bases and J lost 2, with 24 bases in between. This chain's CDR3 is CASSPPSLHLTTAYEQYF. CDR3 coding DNA: TGTGCCAGCAGCCCACCTTCGCTCCATTTAACAACAGCCTACGAGCAGTACTTC.

This clonotype was recorded many times. The chain recombines TRBV12-3 or TRBV12-4 with TRBJ2-5; no definite D call. The length of the CDR3 is 12 residues. V lost 3 bases to trimming and J lost 4 bases, with 6 bases between them. CDR3 sequence reads: CASSFLGETQYF. Here the CDR3 DNA reads TGTGCCAGCAGTTTTTTGGGAGAGACCCAGTACTTC.